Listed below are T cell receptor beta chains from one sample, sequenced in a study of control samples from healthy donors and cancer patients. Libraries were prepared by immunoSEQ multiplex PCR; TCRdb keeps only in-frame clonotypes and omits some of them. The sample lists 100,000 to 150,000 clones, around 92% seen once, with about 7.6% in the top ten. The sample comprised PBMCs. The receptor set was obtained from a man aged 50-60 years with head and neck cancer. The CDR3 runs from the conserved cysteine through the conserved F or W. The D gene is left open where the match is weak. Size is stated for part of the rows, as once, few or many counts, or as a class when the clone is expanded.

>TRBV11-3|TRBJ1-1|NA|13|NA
TGTGCCAGCAGCTTAGGACCGGAGAATGAAGCTTTCTTT
CASSLGPENEAFF
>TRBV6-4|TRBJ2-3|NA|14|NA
TGTGCCAGCAGTGACTCGGAAAGGACAGATACGCAGTATTTT
CASSDSERTDTQYF
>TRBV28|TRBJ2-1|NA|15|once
TGTGCCAGCAGTCAACTAAACGACGCCTACAATGAGCAGTTCTTC
CASSQLNDAYNEQFF
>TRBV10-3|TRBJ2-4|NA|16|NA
TGTGCCATCAGGGGACGTGGGGGATTAGCCAAAAACATTCAGTACTTC
CAIRGRGGLAKNIQYF
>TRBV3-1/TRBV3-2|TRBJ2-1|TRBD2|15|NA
TGTGCCAGCAGCCCCACTAGCGGGGGGGCCCATGAGCAGTTCTTC
CASSPTSGGAHEQFF
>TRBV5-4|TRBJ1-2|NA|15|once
TGTGCCAGCAGCTTGGCCACCAACAGGGTCGATGGCTACACCTTC
CASSLATNRVDGYTF
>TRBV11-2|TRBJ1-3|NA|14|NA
TGTGCCAGCAGCTTTAGGCCCGCTGGAAACACCATATATTTT
CASSFRPAGNTIYF
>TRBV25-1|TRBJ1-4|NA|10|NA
TGTGCCAGCAGAGGTGAAAAACTGTTTTTT
CASRGEKLFF
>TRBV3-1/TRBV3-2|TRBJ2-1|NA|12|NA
TGTGCCAGCAGCCGGGGGGACGGGGAGCAGTTCTTC
CASSRGDGEQFF
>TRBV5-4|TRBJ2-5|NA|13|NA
TGTGCCAGCAGCTGGGGTCCGCAAGAGACCCAGTACTTC
CASSWGPQETQYF
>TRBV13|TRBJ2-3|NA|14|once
TGTGCCAGCAGCTTAAAAGGGGAGGCAGATACGCAGTATTTT
CASSLKGEADTQYF
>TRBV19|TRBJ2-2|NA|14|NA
TGTGCCACAATCGGGAGAGCGAACACCGGGGAGCTGTTTTTT
CATIGRANTGELFF
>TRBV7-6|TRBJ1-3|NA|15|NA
TGTGCCAGCAGTGCTGAACAGTTCTCTGGAAACACCATATATTTT
CASSAEQFSGNTIYF
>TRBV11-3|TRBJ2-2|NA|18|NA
TGTGCCAGCAGCTTAGATCAGGGCGGGACGGCGAACACCGGGGAGCTGTTTTTT
CASSLDQGGTANTGELFF
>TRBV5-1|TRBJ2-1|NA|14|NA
TGCGCCAGCAGTTTACAGGGATTCGACAATGAGCAGTTCTTC
CASSLQGFDNEQFF
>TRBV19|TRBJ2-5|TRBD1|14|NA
TGTGCCAGTAGTCCTTTCGACAGGGGGGAGACCCAGTACTTC
CASSPFDRGETQYF
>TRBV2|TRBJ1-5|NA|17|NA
TGTGCCAGCAGTGAATTTGGCCAGGGAAGTGGGAATCAGCCCCAGCATTTT
CASSEFGQGSGNQPQHF
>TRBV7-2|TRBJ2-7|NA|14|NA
TGTGCCAGCAGCTTAGTGGACAGTCCCTACGAGCAGTACTTC
CASSLVDSPYEQYF
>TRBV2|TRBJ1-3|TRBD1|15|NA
TGTGCCAGCAGAGGGGACAGGGGATCTGGAAACACCATATATTTT
CASRGDRGSGNTIYF
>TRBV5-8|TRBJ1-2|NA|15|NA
TGTGCCAGCAGCCCCCAAACACAGTTATACTATGGCTACACCTTC
CASSPQTQLYYGYTF
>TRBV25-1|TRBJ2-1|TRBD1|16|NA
TGTGCCAGCAGTACAGATCCCGGGACAGGGTTCTATGAGCAGTTCTTC
CASSTDPGTGFYEQFF
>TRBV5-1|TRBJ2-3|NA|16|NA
TGCGCCAGCAGCATAGGTTCCGACAGTAGTTACGATACGCAGTATTTT
CASSIGSDSSYDTQYF
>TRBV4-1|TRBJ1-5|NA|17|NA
TGCGCCAGCAGCCAAGCGGACGTTACCCTTAGCAATCAGCCCCAGCATTTT
CASSQADVTLSNQPQHF
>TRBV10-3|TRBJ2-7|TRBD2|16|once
TGTGCCATCAGTGCGCGGGGGGGGCGGGAGGCCAGCGAGCAGTACTTC
CAISARGGREASEQYF
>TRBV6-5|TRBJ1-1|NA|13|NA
TGTGCCAGCAGTTATTCGGCGAACACTGAAGCTTTCTTT
CASSYSANTEAFF
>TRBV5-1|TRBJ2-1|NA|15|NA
TGCGCCAGCAGCTTGGAAGGGACCTCATACAATGAGCAGTTCTTC
CASSLEGTSYNEQFF
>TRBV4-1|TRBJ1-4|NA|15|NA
TGCGCCAGCAGCCAGCCAGGGGAGGGAGGGGAAAAACTGTTTTTT
CASSQPGEGGEKLFF
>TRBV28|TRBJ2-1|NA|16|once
TGTGCCAGCAGTTTTTTTGGGACGGCCTCCTACAATGAGCAGTTCTTC
CASSFFGTASYNEQFF
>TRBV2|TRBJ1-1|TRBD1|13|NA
TGTGCCAGCAGCGGGGACAGGGGGACTGAAGCTTTCTTT
CASSGDRGTEAFF
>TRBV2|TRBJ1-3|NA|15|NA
TGTGCCAGCAGTCAAGGGGACGACGCTGGAAACACCATATATTTT
CASSQGDDAGNTIYF
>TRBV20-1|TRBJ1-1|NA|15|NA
TGCAGTGCTAGTCGGACAGTAACTGACAACACTGAAGCTTTCTTT
CSASRTVTDNTEAFF
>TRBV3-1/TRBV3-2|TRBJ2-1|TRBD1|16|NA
TGTGCCAGCAGCCAAGTCCCGGGACAGGGGGGAGGTGAGCAGTTCTTC
CASSQVPGQGGGEQFF
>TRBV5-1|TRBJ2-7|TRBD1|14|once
TGCGCCAGCAGCGCGGACAGGGGCCTTGGGGAGCAGTACTTC
CASSADRGLGEQYF
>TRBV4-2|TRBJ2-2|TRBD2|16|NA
TGTGCCAGCAGCCAAATGGGCGGGGGGGCCGCCGGGGAGCTGTTTTTT
CASSQMGGGAAGELFF
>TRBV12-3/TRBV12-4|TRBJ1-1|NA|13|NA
TGTGCCAGCAGTTTCGCAATGAACACTGAAGCTTTCTTT
CASSFAMNTEAFF